Presented here are 5 T cell receptor beta chains from one specimen sequenced in a study of T cell changes during pregnancy in multiple sclerosis. This table comes from immunoSEQ multiplex PCR, and its TCRdb copy is limited to in-frame clones, with some not included. The sample includes 70,000 to 95,000 clones, 90% to 95% of them seen just once. The material was peripheral blood, obtained in the third trimester of pregnancy. The receptors come from a female donor with multiple sclerosis, enrolled in a pregnancy study.

The sample holds one count of this clone. The chain carries TRBV27 and TRBJ1-2, with D unclear. CDR1 and CDR2 from the germline V gene are MNHEY and SMNVEV (reference sequence). The V end was cut by 5 bases, the J end by 8 bases, with 15 bases between. The CDR3 sequence is 13 residues long. The DNA of the CDR3 is TGTGCCAGCAGTGAGGAGATGCGAGGGGGCTACACCTTC. Its translation is CASSEEMRGGYTF.

The gene calls are TRBV4-3 and TRBJ1-1; TRBD1 might be the D (5 bases). Trimming cost V 3 bases and J 3 bases, with 8 bases left between them. The germline V gene has CDR1 LGHNA and CDR2 YSLEER. The CDR3 contains 13 residues. The CDR3 region has the DNA TGCGCCAGCAGCCACGGGGGGTACACTGAAGCTTTCTTT. Protein product: CASSHGGYTEAFF.

This clone came up once. The chain recombines TRBV9 with TRBJ2-7; TRBD2 aligns across 12 bases. Germline V lookup: CDR1 SGDLS, CDR2 YYNGEE. The V and J ends lost 4 bases and 7 bases, in that order; junction bases with no gene match: 12. This CDR3 has 16 amino acids. The CDR3 sequence: CASSRTSTSGSGEQYF. The CDR3 DNA reads as TGTGCCAGCAGCCGCACCTCGACTAGCGGGAGTGGGGAGCAGTACTTC.

This clone showed up just a few times. This chain uses TRBV5-1 with TRBJ2-1; D may be TRBD2 (6 bases). Germline V gene lookup returns CDR1 SGHRS and CDR2 YFSETQ. The germline V and J ends were trimmed by 4 bases and 4 bases, with 18 bases remaining between them. This CDR3 comprises 16 residues. The CDR3 sequence is CASSTGSEGTYNEQFF. CDR3 nucleotides: TGCGCCAGCAGCACAGGCAGTGAGGGGACTTACAATGAGCAGTTCTTC.

The gene calls are TRBV19 and TRBJ1-5; 7 bases map to TRBD1. This CDR3 has 18 amino acids. The trim removed 5 bases at V and 2 bases at J, leaving 15 bases unmatched. Germline CDR1 reads LNHDA; CDR2 reads SQIVND (reference sequence). As DNA, the CDR3 is TGTGCCAGTAGTCCATATTGGGATATTGACAGGGGCAATCAGCCCCAGCATTTT. Protein sequence: CASSPYWDIDRGNQPQHF.